A selection of T cell receptor beta chains follows, all from one sample in a study of T cell repertoires in cytomegalovirus infection. MiXCR was run by TCRdb on the reads, yielding one entry per CDR3 protein. The sample yields about 490,000 distinct CDR3 sequences, approximately 15% seen once. Sequencing used CD8+ T cells from PBMCs. The receptors here all came from a human donor in good health (CMV status not recorded). Some clones in this sample may be carry-over from other donors' samples. Each CDR3 is given without its conserved first and last residue. Fields, in order: V gene, D gene, J gene, clone size, CDR3 protein. D genes are given only for firm matches. Size is stated for part of the rows, as once, few or many counts, or as a class when the clone is expanded.

V gene: TRBV12-3/TRBV12-4; D gene: -; J gene: TRBJ1-5; clone size: many; CDR3 protein: ASMRGASEQPQH
V gene: TRBV20-1; D gene: -; J gene: TRBJ2-3; clone size: -; CDR3 protein: SAAGPPPSTDTQY
V gene: TRBV5-1; D gene: -; J gene: TRBJ2-1; clone size: -; CDR3 protein: ASSSDRTAYNEQF
V gene: TRBV6-2/TRBV6-3; D gene: -; J gene: TRBJ1-4; clone size: -; CDR3 protein: ASRARGRGGEKLF
V gene: TRBV7-8; D gene: -; J gene: TRBJ1-4; clone size: many; CDR3 protein: ASSNPGVEKLF
V gene: TRBV5-1; D gene: -; J gene: TRBJ2-3; clone size: -; CDR3 protein: ASSPRRRADTQY
V gene: TRBV12-3/TRBV12-4; D gene: -; J gene: TRBJ1-1; clone size: -; CDR3 protein: ASSFLEGGTEAF
V gene: TRBV28; D gene: -; J gene: TRBJ2-1; clone size: few; CDR3 protein: ASTDGMSSYNEQF
V gene: TRBV5-4; D gene: -; J gene: TRBJ1-1; clone size: many; CDR3 protein: ASSLSQGMNTEAF
V gene: TRBV19; D gene: TRBD1; J gene: TRBJ1-1; clone size: few; CDR3 protein: ASTLWTGEGQGTEAF
V gene: TRBV7-9; D gene: TRBD1; J gene: TRBJ2-5; clone size: many; CDR3 protein: ASSSGDRDRGETQY
V gene: TRBV6-6; D gene: -; J gene: TRBJ1-6; clone size: -; CDR3 protein: ASSRASGEVHNSPLH
V gene: TRBV12-3/TRBV12-4; D gene: TRBD2; J gene: TRBJ2-1; clone size: many; CDR3 protein: ASTFGTSQIEQF
V gene: TRBV4-1; D gene: TRBD1; J gene: TRBJ1-6; clone size: few; CDR3 protein: ASSQDVLQGNSPLH
V gene: TRBV7-9; D gene: TRBD2; J gene: TRBJ2-4; clone size: many; CDR3 protein: ASSSSEGREASYIQY
V gene: TRBV7-3; D gene: -; J gene: TRBJ1-5; clone size: many; CDR3 protein: ASSLDRETGQPQH
V gene: TRBV20-1; D gene: TRBD1; J gene: TRBJ2-3; clone size: -; CDR3 protein: SARDLGQGTDFQY
V gene: TRBV7-6; D gene: -; J gene: TRBJ1-1; clone size: -; CDR3 protein: ASSLGPRGSNAEDF
V gene: TRBV19; D gene: -; J gene: TRBJ2-2; clone size: many; CDR3 protein: ASSTSAELF
V gene: TRBV2; D gene: -; J gene: TRBJ2-2; clone size: -; CDR3 protein: ASSGVFVGELF
V gene: TRBV7-8; D gene: -; J gene: TRBJ2-5; clone size: many; CDR3 protein: ASSAAETKETQY
V gene: TRBV28; D gene: -; J gene: TRBJ2-4; clone size: many; CDR3 protein: ASSLVFAGAGNIQY
V gene: TRBV5-4; D gene: -; J gene: TRBJ2-3; clone size: -; CDR3 protein: ASSEGVAGSTDTQY
V gene: TRBV7-6; D gene: -; J gene: TRBJ1-1; clone size: many; CDR3 protein: ASSEGGAAAEAF
V gene: TRBV4-1; D gene: TRBD1; J gene: TRBJ2-5; clone size: many; CDR3 protein: ASSQETGEETQY
V gene: TRBV19; D gene: -; J gene: TRBJ1-1; clone size: many; CDR3 protein: ASSIGAGEAF